This is a list of T cell receptor beta chains from one sample in a study of blood T cell repertoires in COVID-19. Using immunoSEQ multiplex PCR, the repertoire was profiled, and TCRdb retains in-frame clones only, with some absent. The sample has approximately 670,000 clones, 80% to 90% seen once. The sequenced material came from peripheral blood. Receptor source: a woman between 18 and 30 years old with acute or convalescent COVID-19. Both conserved end residues are part of each CDR3. The D gene is left open where the match is weak. The listing skips clone size in some rows; elsewhere it reads once, few, many or a size class.

j_call clone_size v_call d_call cdr3_nt cdr3_aa
TRBJ2-2 few TRBV12-5 TRBD1 TGTGCTAGTGGTCCGGGACAGCTCACCGGGGAGCTGTTTTTT CASGPGQLTGELFF
TRBJ2-1 . TRBV2 TRBD2 TGTGCCAGCAGTGAAATTGCGGGGGGGCCTCGCGGTCGGTTCTTC CASSEIAGGPRGRFF
TRBJ1-2 . TRBV13 TRBD1 TGTGCCAGCAGCAACCGGGACAGGGGGGACTATGGCTACACCTTC CASSNRDRGDYGYTF
TRBJ2-7 . TRBV21-1 . TGTGCCAGCAGCAATGGGCAGGGAGGGTCCTACGAGCAGTACTTC CASSNGQGGSYEQYF
TRBJ1-2 . TRBV6-2/TRBV6-3 . TGTGCCAGCAGTAAAGTAGGGACACACTATGGCTACACCTTC CASSKVGTHYGYTF
TRBJ2-2 . TRBV19 . TGTGCCAGTACCCTTACGGGACACCTTACCGGGGAGCTGTTTTTT CASTLTGHLTGELFF
TRBJ2-1 once TRBV19 . TGTGCCAGTAGGGCCCATGGAGGTTGGGACAATGAGCAGTTCTTC CASRAHGGWDNEQFF
TRBJ2-3 once TRBV7-3 . TGTGCCAGCAGCTTCTCGGGACTCCCAGATACGCAGTATTTT CASSFSGLPDTQYF
TRBJ1-6 . TRBV9 . TGTGCCAGCAGCCCCGCGGGAGGTCAAAATTCACCCCTCCACTTT CASSPAGGQNSPLHF
TRBJ1-1 once TRBV11-1 . TGTGCCAGCAGCCGATCAGACAGACCCATGAACACTGAAGCTTTCTTT CASSRSDRPMNTEAFF
TRBJ2-1 . TRBV7-9 . TGTGCCAGCAGCTTAGTCCCAAAGGACTTGGCTTACAATGAGCAGTTCTTC CASSLVPKDLAYNEQFF
TRBJ2-5 . TRBV29-1 . TGCAGCGTTGAAGGGCAGGAGGGGTCGGAGACCCAGTACTTC CSVEGQEGSETQYF
TRBJ2-7 . TRBV9 TRBD2 TGTGCCAGCAGCGTAGGTCTAGCGGGGTCCTACGAGCAGTACTTC CASSVGLAGSYEQYF
TRBJ2-5 . TRBV14 TRBD2 TGTGCCAGCAGCCGACTAGCGGGGGGCCAAGAGACCCAGTACTTC CASSRLAGGQETQYF
TRBJ1-6 . TRBV6-5 . TGTGCCAGCAGTTCCCGCCCGGGCAGGGGTAATTCACCCCTCCACTTT CASSSRPGRGNSPLHF
TRBJ1-4 . TRBV7-9 . TGTGCCAGCAGCTTTCCGCCCACCCGAGGGGGGGAAGAAAAACTGTTTTTT CASSFPPTRGGEEKLFF
TRBJ2-7 . TRBV29-1 . TGCAGCGTTCGGAGGGGAACCTCCTACGAGCAGTACTTC CSVRRGTSYEQYF
TRBJ2-3 . TRBV9 TRBD2 TGTGCCAGCAGCTTCTCGGGAGGTGTCGGGCAGTATTTT CASSFSGGVGQYF
TRBJ1-6 . TRBV28 . TGTGCCAGCGCCACAGCACATTCTAATTCACCCCTCCACTTT CASATAHSNSPLHF
TRBJ1-4 . TRBV28 . TGTGCCAGCAACGCACTTTGGGAGAATGAAAAACTGTTTTTT CASNALWENEKLFF
TRBJ1-2 . TRBV5-4 . TGTGCCAGCAGCCCCGGACAGAACAGGAACTATGGCTACACCTTC CASSPGQNRNYGYTF
TRBJ2-7 . TRBV7-8 . TGTGCCAGCAGTCAGGACAGCTACGAGCAGTACTTC CASSQDSYEQYF
TRBJ1-1 once TRBV14 . TGTGCCAGCAGCTATGGGGAGTGGACTGAAGCTTTCTTT CASSYGEWTEAFF
TRBJ1-1 . TRBV10-3 . TGTGCCATCAGTGATCCCAGGGGAACATGGTCGGCTTTCTTT CAISDPRGTWSAFF
TRBJ2-7 . TRBV27 TRBD2 TGTGCCAGCAGTTTATCCTATAGCGGGGGCTATTCCTACGAGCAGTACTTC CASSLSYSGGYSYEQYF
TRBJ2-5 . TRBV5-1 TRBD2 TGCGCCAGCAGTACCCTATTGGGGCTAGCGGGAGAGACCCAGTACTTC CASSTLLGLAGETQYF
TRBJ1-1 . TRBV29-1 TRBD1 TGCAGCATTACCGACAGGGGCACTGAAGCTTTCTTT CSITDRGTEAFF
TRBJ1-1 . TRBV11-3 TRBD1 TGTGCCAGCAGCTTAGAGCGCCTGACAGGGCGTAACACTGAAGCTTTCTTT CASSLERLTGRNTEAFF
TRBJ2-2 . TRBV10-3 . TGTGCCATCAGTGAAGGGGACGGGGAGCTGTTTTTT CAISEGDGELFF